The clone carrying this TCR beta chain was observed many times. Its antigen is unidentified. These data are taken from a study of T-cell memory formation after mild COVID-19. Study-wide findings and caveats: Confirmation of SARS-CoV-2 specificity was lacking for second-wave clones peaking day 37. Clones contracting over day 15 to 85 were CD4/CD8 balanced, with later expanders leaning CD4+.

Barcoded TCR alpha and TCR beta cDNA libraries with UMIs came from 5'RACE using constant-segment primers. Using its own MiXCR run on the 5' RACE reads, TCRdb lists one record per CDR3 protein. Among roughly 380,000 distinct CDR3 sequences listed, around 27% were seen once. V lost 2 bases, J lost 1 base, and 6 bases lay in between. Germline V gene lookup returns CDR1 MNHEY and CDR2 SVGEGT. The CDR3 length is 13 residues. Sequencing was carried out using PBMCs or a T cell subset sorted from them (not recorded which). The J gene is TRBJ2-7, the V gene TRBV6-2 or TRBV6-3; tentative D call: TRBD1 (5 bases). This receptor was obtained from an adult woman who had mild COVID-19 (a few samples of this study predate the infection). Cell type and time point are not known. CDR3 nucleotide sequence: TGTGCCAGCAGTTACCAGGGTTCCTACGAGCAGTACTTC. Translating gives CASSYQGSYEQYF.